A selection of T cell receptor beta chains follows, all from one sample in a study of blood T cell repertoires in COVID-19. Assay used: immunoSEQ multiplex PCR; TCRdb lists only in-frame clones, some missing. The sample has roughly 280,000 clones, roughly 86% seen once. Material: PBMCs or T cells enriched from blood (not recorded which). Source of these receptors: a woman aged 55-69 years who had recovered from COVID-19. The CDR3 runs from the conserved cysteine through the conserved F or W. Fields, in order: J gene, D gene, clone size, V gene, CDR3 DNA, CDR3 protein. A D gene is named only where the DNA matches it firmly. A row's size may be missing; if present it is once, few, many or a size class.

J gene: TRBJ1-1; D gene: .; clone size: .; V gene: TRBV28; CDR3 DNA: TGTGCCAGCAGAGCGTCGGGGATCATGAACACTGAAGCTTTCTTT; CDR3 protein: CASRASGIMNTEAFF
J gene: TRBJ1-6; D gene: .; clone size: .; V gene: TRBV6-5; CDR3 DNA: TGTGCCAGCACCGACAGTTATAATTCACCCCTCCACTTT; CDR3 protein: CASTDSYNSPLHF
J gene: TRBJ2-7; D gene: .; clone size: once; V gene: TRBV5-1; CDR3 DNA: TGCGCCAGCAGTGCAGGGGTCGAGCAGTACTTC; CDR3 protein: CASSAGVEQYF
J gene: TRBJ2-2; D gene: .; clone size: .; V gene: TRBV2; CDR3 DNA: TGTGCCAGCCTCGAAGGACAGACCTCGGCCGGGGAGCTGTTTTTT; CDR3 protein: CASLEGQTSAGELFF
J gene: TRBJ1-6; D gene: .; clone size: .; V gene: TRBV6-1; CDR3 DNA: TGTGCCAGCAGTGAAGGCGGGGGTAACTCACCCCTCCACTTT; CDR3 protein: CASSEGGGNSPLHF
J gene: TRBJ1-1; D gene: TRBD1; clone size: .; V gene: TRBV19; CDR3 DNA: TGTGCCAGTAGTCTTCGGGACAGGGCGGCTTTCTTT; CDR3 protein: CASSLRDRAAFF
J gene: TRBJ1-2; D gene: TRBD1; clone size: .; V gene: TRBV6-5; CDR3 DNA: TGTGCCAGCATAAAACAGGGGGCCAACTATGGCTACACCTTC; CDR3 protein: CASIKQGANYGYTF
J gene: TRBJ1-1; D gene: .; clone size: .; V gene: TRBV9; CDR3 DNA: TGTGCCAGCAGCGTAGGGGGGCGAACCCCGAACACTGAAGCTTTCTTT; CDR3 protein: CASSVGGRTPNTEAFF
J gene: TRBJ2-2; D gene: .; clone size: .; V gene: TRBV15; CDR3 DNA: TGTGCCACCAGCAGAGATAGGGCCCACGGAGGGGACACCGGGGAGCTGTTTTTT; CDR3 protein: CATSRDRAHGGDTGELFF
J gene: TRBJ2-7; D gene: TRBD2; clone size: .; V gene: TRBV5-5; CDR3 DNA: TGTGCCAGCAGCGCCGGGACTACCTACGAGCAGTACTTC; CDR3 protein: CASSAGTTYEQYF
J gene: TRBJ1-6; D gene: .; clone size: .; V gene: TRBV30; CDR3 DNA: TGTGCCTGGAAAGACTATACCTATTCACCCCTCCACTTT; CDR3 protein: CAWKDYTYSPLHF
J gene: TRBJ2-7; D gene: .; clone size: once; V gene: TRBV27; CDR3 DNA: TGTGCCAGCAGTTCCGGACTTACCTCCTACGAGCAGTACTTC; CDR3 protein: CASSSGLTSYEQYF
J gene: TRBJ1-3; D gene: TRBD1; clone size: .; V gene: TRBV7-8; CDR3 DNA: TGTGCCAGCAGCTTACCTGACAGGGACGGAAACACCATATATTTT; CDR3 protein: CASSLPDRDGNTIYF
J gene: TRBJ2-7; D gene: .; clone size: .; V gene: TRBV27; CDR3 DNA: TGTGCCAGCAGTTCTAGCAGCCGAGGGGGGCAGTACTTC; CDR3 protein: CASSSSSRGGQYF
J gene: TRBJ2-1; D gene: TRBD1; clone size: .; V gene: TRBV30; CDR3 DNA: TGTGCCTGGACAGGGGGCGAGAATGAGCAGTTCTTC; CDR3 protein: CAWTGGENEQFF
J gene: TRBJ2-3; D gene: TRBD2; clone size: .; V gene: TRBV7-2; CDR3 DNA: TGTGCCAGCAGCTCCTTCCCGGGACTAGCCTCTGGGGATACGCAGTATTTT; CDR3 protein: CASSSFPGLASGDTQYF
J gene: TRBJ2-5; D gene: TRBD2; clone size: .; V gene: TRBV5-1; CDR3 DNA: TGCGCCAGCAGCGGGGCAGCGGGACCGCAAGAGACCCAGTACTTC; CDR3 protein: CASSGAAGPQETQYF
J gene: TRBJ1-2; D gene: .; clone size: .; V gene: TRBV27; CDR3 DNA: TGTGCCAGCAGCCTCACAGCTAACTATGGCTACACCTTC; CDR3 protein: CASSLTANYGYTF
J gene: TRBJ2-7; D gene: TRBD2; clone size: .; V gene: TRBV10-1; CDR3 DNA: TGCGCCAGCAGTGGGGGGGGAGCGGGGACCCGCGGAGAGCAGTACTTC; CDR3 protein: CASSGGGAGTRGEQYF
J gene: TRBJ2-7; D gene: TRBD1; clone size: .; V gene: TRBV28; CDR3 DNA: TGTGCCACAGAGTCCGGGACAGGGACCTACGAGCAGTACTTC; CDR3 protein: CATESGTGTYEQYF
J gene: TRBJ2-2; D gene: TRBD1; clone size: once; V gene: TRBV7-9; CDR3 DNA: TGTGCCAGCAGCCCGGGACAGGGTCTCGGACGGGAGCTGTTTTTT; CDR3 protein: CASSPGQGLGRELFF
J gene: TRBJ1-6; D gene: .; clone size: .; V gene: TRBV28; CDR3 DNA: TGTGCCAGCAACCAGCGTCCGGGGGCACCCCTCCACTTT; CDR3 protein: CASNQRPGAPLHF
J gene: TRBJ1-1; D gene: .; clone size: .; V gene: TRBV7-9; CDR3 DNA: TGTGCCAGCAGCCCCAGTGGGGGGGAGACTGAAGCTTTCTTT; CDR3 protein: CASSPSGGETEAFF